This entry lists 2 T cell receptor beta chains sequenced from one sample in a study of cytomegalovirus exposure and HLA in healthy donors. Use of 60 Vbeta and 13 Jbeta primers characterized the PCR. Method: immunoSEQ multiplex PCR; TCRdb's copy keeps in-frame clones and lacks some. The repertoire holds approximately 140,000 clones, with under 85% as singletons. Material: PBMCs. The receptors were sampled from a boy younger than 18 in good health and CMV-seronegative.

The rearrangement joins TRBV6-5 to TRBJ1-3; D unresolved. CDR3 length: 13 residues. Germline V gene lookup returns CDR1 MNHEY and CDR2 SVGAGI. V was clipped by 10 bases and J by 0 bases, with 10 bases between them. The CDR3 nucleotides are TGTGCCACCCGGGTCGGCTCTGGAAACACCATATATTTT. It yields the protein CATRVGSGNTIYF.

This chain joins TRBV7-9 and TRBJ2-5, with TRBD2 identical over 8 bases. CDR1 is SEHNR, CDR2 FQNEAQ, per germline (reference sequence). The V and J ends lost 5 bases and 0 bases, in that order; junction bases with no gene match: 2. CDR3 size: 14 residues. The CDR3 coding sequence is TGTGCCAGCAGCCGGGGGGGTAACCAAGAGACCCAGTACTTC. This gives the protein CASSRGGNQETQYF.